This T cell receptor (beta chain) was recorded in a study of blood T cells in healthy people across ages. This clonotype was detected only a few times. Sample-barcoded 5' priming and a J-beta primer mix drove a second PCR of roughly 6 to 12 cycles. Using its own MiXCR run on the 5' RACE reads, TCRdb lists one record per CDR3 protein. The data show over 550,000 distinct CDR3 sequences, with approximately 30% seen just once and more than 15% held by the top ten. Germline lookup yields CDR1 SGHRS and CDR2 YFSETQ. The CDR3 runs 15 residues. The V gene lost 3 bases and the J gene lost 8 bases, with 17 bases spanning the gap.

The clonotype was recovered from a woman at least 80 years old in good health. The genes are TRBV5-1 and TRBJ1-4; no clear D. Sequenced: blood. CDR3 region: CASSSGLGLGEKLFF. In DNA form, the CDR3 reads TGCGCCAGCAGCTCCGGTTTAGGCCTAGGGGAAAAACTGTTTTTT.